What follows are 14 T cell receptor beta chains derived from one specimen sequenced in a study of shared clonotypes between healthy human individuals. Sequenced by immunoSEQ multiplex PCR; TCRdb stores in-frame clones only, minus some. Here the sample spans about 380,000 clones, around 96% being singletons. Sequenced sample: memory CD8+ T cells sorted from blood. Subset: CD45RO+ cells pooled with CCR7-negative TemRA cells. The source is a man aged 25-40 years in good health.

Notes on this clone: At the DNA level, this CDR3 is encoded by other sequences in the same sample as well. V is TRBV5-1 and J is TRBJ1-5; D remains ambiguous. The CDR3 extends over 13 amino acids. The V gene's germline CDR1 is SGHRS and CDR2 YFSETQ. V shed 2 bases and J shed 2 bases, with 5 bases lying between them. In DNA, the CDR3 is TGCGCCAGCAGCTTAACAGGCAATCAGCCCCAGCATTTT. It specifies CASSLTGNQPQHF.

The DNA of the CDR3 is TGTGCCAGCAGCCTGGACAGCCCATATGGCTACACCTTC. Protein: CASSLDSPYGYTF. The chain couples TRBV5-4 to TRBJ1-2; perhaps TRBD1 as D (6 bases). Per germline, CDR1 SGHNT and CDR2 YYREEE (reference sequence). This CDR3 has 13 amino acids. V was shortened by 4 bases and J by 5 bases, with 12 bases between the two germline ends.

This chain joins TRBV20-1 and TRBJ2-7; D possibly corresponds to TRBD2 (5 bases). This CDR3 spans 11 amino acids. Germline V CDR1 and CDR2: DFQATT, SNEGSKA (reference sequence). V lost 3 bases, J lost 7 bases, and 10 bases lay in between. The CDR3 region is CSASTPGEQYF. The CDR3 bases are TGCAGTGCTAGCACTCCGGGGGAGCAGTACTTC.

This chain uses TRBV7-3 with TRBJ2-1; D might be TRBD2 (5 bases). CDR1 and CDR2 (germline): SGHTA, FQGTGA. The CDR3 spans 11 residues. Between the trimmed V and J ends, which lost 3 bases and 9 bases, there was a span of 6 bases. The DNA of the CDR3 is TGTGCCAGCAGCTTCGGAGGTGAGCAGTTCTTC. Translated: CASSFGGEQFF.

This chain links TRBV7-9 with TRBJ2-7, with 9 bases that match TRBD2. CDR1 SEHNR and CDR2 FQNEAQ come from the germline V gene (reference sequence). The trim removed 3 bases at V and 2 bases at J, leaving 5 bases unmatched. CDR3 size: 15 residues. In nucleotides, the CDR3 is TGTGCCAGCAGCTTCGGGCTAGCGGGGCCCTACGAGCAGTACTTC. This translates into CASSFGLAGPYEQYF.

The chain employs TRBV27 and TRBJ1-2; 10 positions match TRBD1. The trim removed 5 bases at V and 2 bases at J, leaving 5 bases unmatched. Looked up from germline, CDR1 is MNHEY and CDR2 is SMNVEV (reference sequence). This CDR3 has 15 amino acids. Here the CDR3 DNA reads TGTGCCAGCAGTGAATCGGGACAGGGGAACTATGGCTACACCTTC. Translating it yields CASSESGQGNYGYTF.

The rearrangement joins TRBV29-1 to TRBJ1-5; D is perhaps TRBD1 (5 bases). The CDR3 runs 12 residues. CDR1 is SQVTM and CDR2 is ANQGSEA in the germline V gene. V lost 4 bases to trimming and J lost 4 bases, with 8 bases between them. The CDR3 reads CSVAQGNQPQHF. The CDR3 region has the DNA TGCAGCGTTGCTCAGGGTAATCAGCCCCAGCATTTT. The whole variable domain, filled in from reference TRBV29-1 and TRBJ1-5, reads SAVISQKPSRDICQRGTSLTIQCQVDSQVTMMFWYRQQPGQSLTLIATANQGSEATYESGFVIDKFPISRPNLTFSTLTVSNMSPEDSSIYLCSVAQGNQPQHFGDGTRLSIL.

A remark on this clone: Different DNA sequences within this sample yield the same CDR3. The rearrangement links TRBV29-1 to TRBJ2-1; D call uncertain. The ends were cut back, 4 bases at V and 5 bases at J, with 3 bases in the middle. Germline V gives CDR1 SQVTM, CDR2 ANQGSEA. The CDR3 has 10 amino acids. The CDR3 region has the DNA TGCAGCGTTGGTCACAATGAGCAGTTCTTC. Its translation: CSVGHNEQFF.

The chain recombines TRBV19 with TRBJ2-1; the D gene is possibly TRBD2 (6 bases). The V gene's germline CDR1 is LNHDA and CDR2 SQIVND (reference sequence). Trimming shortened V by 10 bases and J by 6 bases, and 19 bases separated the two germline ends. The length of the CDR3 is 14 residues. CDR3 loop: CATQPRGGANEQFF. The DNA for the CDR3 is TGTGCCACCCAGCCCCGAGGCGGGGCCAATGAGCAGTTCTTC.

J is TRBJ2-3 and V is TRBV7-6; D remains unclear. The CDR3 sequence is 14 residues long. Trimming took 1 base from V and 0 from J, leaving 5 bases between them. From germline, CDR1 is SGHVS and CDR2 FNYEAQ. The CDR3, as DNA: TGTGCCAGCAGCTTAGTCGATAGCACAGATACGCAGTATTTT. Its protein is CASSLVDSTDTQYF.

CDR3 nucleotides: TGTGCCAGCAGCTATTCCGGGGCGTTAAATGAAAAACTGTTTTTT. Translated: CASSYSGALNEKLFF. This chain uses TRBV7-9 with TRBJ1-4, with D possibly TRBD1 on 5 matching bases. The CDR3 consists of 15 residues. Germline V gene lookup returns CDR1 SEHNR and CDR2 FQNEAQ (reference sequence). Trimming stripped 4 bases from V and 5 bases from J, with 14 bases between.

The chain is built from TRBV18 and TRBJ2-2, with 7 bases that match TRBD1. The CDR3 has 13 amino acids. The germline gives CDR1 KGHSH, CDR2 LQKENI. The trim removed 2 bases at V and 6 bases at J, leaving 0 bases unmatched. In DNA, the CDR3 is TGTGCCAGCTCACCAGACAGGGCCGGGGAGCTGTTTTTT. Encoded protein: CASSPDRAGELFF.

Worth noting for this clone: The sample contains more than one DNA sequence encoding this CDR3. This chain uses TRBV2 with TRBJ2-6; D not resolved. Germline lookup yields CDR1 SNHLY and CDR2 FYNNEI. The CDR3 has 13 residues. The V and J ends lost 1 base and 3 bases respectively, with 1 base between them. CDR3 sequence reads: CASSEGGANVLTF. The CDR3 DNA reads TGTGCCAGCAGTGAAGGTGGGGCCAACGTCCTGACTTTC.

V gene TRBV27 combines with J gene TRBJ2-7; D might be TRBD1 or TRBD2, each matching 5 bases. V was cut by 3 bases and J by 2 bases, with 11 bases left in between. CDR1 MNHEY and CDR2 SMNVEV come from the germline V gene (reference sequence). This CDR3 spans 14 amino acids. CDR3 DNA sequence: TGTGCCAGCAGTTTTCGGGACGGTACCTACGAGCAGTACTTC. Translating it yields CASSFRDGTYEQYF.